The 22 T cell receptor beta chains reported below all come from one sample, sequenced in a study of T-cell reconstitution after alpha-beta-depleted transplantation in children. Unique molecular identifiers were incorporated into the prepared TCRbeta library. Using its own MiXCR run on the PCR reads, TCRdb lists one record per CDR3 protein. The sample contains fewer than 550,000 distinct CDR3 sequences, approximately 10% of which appear only once. The sample consisted of PBMCs, mostly from graft donor cells, taken 180 days after TCRalphabeta/CD19-depleted stem cell transplant. The origin of the receptors is a female patient between 2 and 10 years old who had a stem cell transplant for aplastic anemia, so the T cells may come from the graft donor.

This clonotype was seen many times. V gene TRBV12-3 or TRBV12-4 combines with J gene TRBJ2-1; tentatively, D is TRBD2 (5 bases). Trimming left V 2 bases short and J 13 bases short, with 12 bases between. This CDR3 spans 12 amino acids. Here the CDR3 reads CASSLSGYPQFF. CDR3 nucleotide sequence: TGTGCCAGCAGTTTATCGGGGTACCCCCAGTTCTTC.

This clonotype has at least ten counts. The rearrangement joins TRBV12-3 or TRBV12-4 to TRBJ1-3, with D maybe TRBD1 (5 bases). V was pared by 3 bases and J by 0 bases, with 6 bases between. This CDR3 is 14 amino acids long. CDR3 bases: TGTGCCAGCAGTTTGAGGGGCTCTGGAAACACCATATATTTT. This codes for CASSLRGSGNTIYF.

The CDR3 nucleotides read TGTGCCAGTAGTCCCAGGGGAAGGGGATACGAGCAGTACGTC. This encodes CASSPRGRGYEQYV. The V call is TRBV19, the J call TRBJ2-7; D is perhaps TRBD1 (6 bases). This CDR3 has 14 residues. The germline gives CDR1 LNHDA, CDR2 SQIVND (reference sequence). V lost 5 bases and J 4 bases, leaving 15 bases between the germline ends.

The chain joins TRBV20-1 to TRBJ2-7; D unclear. This CDR3 is 12 amino acids long. Trimming pared 0 bases from V and 4 bases from J, leaving 7 bases between. CDR1 and CDR2 (germline): DFQATT, SNEGSKA (reference sequence). The CDR3 nucleotides are TGCAGTGCTAGAGATAAGACATACGAGCAGTACGTC. Residues: CSARDKTYEQYV.

The chain recombines TRBV6-2 or TRBV6-3 with TRBJ1-2; 7 bases fit TRBD1. This CDR3 comprises 14 residues. Germline values: CDR1 MNHEY, CDR2 SVGEGT. V shed 6 bases and J 12 bases; nucleotides not matched to a gene: 16. CDR3 nucleotide sequence: TGTGCCAGCAGGAATCCGGGACAGCCAGGCTCGGACACCTTC. It yields the protein CASRNPGQPGSDTF.

The V and J genes are TRBV7-3 and TRBJ2-1; TRBD2 is a possible D gene (5 bases). V was pared by 5 bases and J by 6 bases, with 17 bases between. The CDR3 is made up of 15 amino acids. The germline V gene encodes CDR1 SGHTA and CDR2 FQGTGA. CDR3 loop: CASSTGLATSNEQFF. CDR3 in DNA: TGTGCCAGCAGCACCGGACTGGCTACATCCAATGAGCAGTTCTTC.

This clonotype has more than one count but fewer than ten. This chain joins TRBV6-5 and TRBJ1-5; D remains ambiguous. The CDR3 is 15 amino acids. Germline CDR1 is MNHEY and CDR2 is SVGAGI. Trimming took 2 bases from V and 1 from J, leaving 9 bases between them. DNA of the CDR3: TGTGCCAGCAGTTACGGAGGATCGAGCAATCAGCCCCAGCATTTT. It translates to CASSYGGSSNQPQHF.

The J gene is TRBJ1-5, the V gene TRBV28, with unresolved D. The V end was cut by 6 bases, the J end by 3 bases, with 18 bases between. The length of the CDR3 is 16 residues. Germline V gives CDR1 MDHEN, CDR2 SYDVKM. CDR3 protein: CASRGNLQRYNQPQHF. The CDR3 DNA follows: TGTGCCAGCAGGGGGAATTTGCAGCGGTACAATCAGCCCCAGCATTTT.

This clonotype came up a few times. The CDR3: CSAYRAGVGETQYF. CDR3 nucleotides: TGCAGTGCCTACCGAGCGGGAGTGGGTGAGACCCAGTACTTC. This rearrangement joins TRBV20-1 to TRBJ2-5; 8 bases fit TRBD2. Trimming cost V 6 bases and J 5 bases; bases outside gene matches: 11. Germline CDR1 reads DFQATT; CDR2 reads SNEGSKA (reference sequence). The CDR3 runs to 14 residues.

With regard to this clonotype: Given a much more abundant clone one base away, this may be a read error. This chain uses TRBV12-3 or TRBV12-4 with TRBJ2-1; D call uncertain. The CDR3 length is 12 residues. V lost 7 bases to trimming and J lost 9 bases, with 13 bases between them. The CDR3 here is CASTPRSPEQFF. The CDR3 DNA sequence: TGTGCCAGCACCCCACGGAGCCCTGAGCAGTTCTTC.

The chain has TRBV25-1 and TRBJ1-1, with D maybe TRBD1 (6 bases). The CDR3 runs 12 residues. From germline, CDR1 is MGHDK and CDR2 SYGVNS. With 3 bases removed from V and 11 bases from J, the gap between germline ends came to 13 bases. CDR3 loop: CASSDRGWSAFF. As DNA, the CDR3 is TGTGCCAGCAGTGACAGGGGATGGAGCGCTTTCTTT.

This clonotype was counted between two and nine times. The V and J genes are TRBV18 and TRBJ2-5; D is perhaps TRBD1 (6 bases). This CDR3 is 14 amino acids long. V was pared by 1 base and J by 2 bases, with 8 bases between. The germline V gene has CDR1 KGHSH and CDR2 LQKENI. The CDR3 protein is CASSPRGQQETQYF. For the CDR3, the DNA is TGTGCCAGCTCACCACGGGGGCAGCAAGAGACCCAGTACTTC.

Only a few counts were recorded for this clonotype. The CDR3 reads CASSLVGLTGEQFF. CDR3 DNA sequence: TGTGCCAGCAGCTTGGTGGGGCTGACGGGTGAGCAGTTCTTC. The chain couples TRBV5-4 to TRBJ2-1, with D possibly TRBD1 on 5 matching bases. Germline CDR1 SGHNT, CDR2 YYREEE (reference sequence). Trimming stripped 0 bases from V and 9 bases from J, with 13 bases between. The CDR3 is made up of 14 amino acids. The whole variable domain, remainder taken from reference TRBV5-4 and TRBJ2-1, is ETGVTQSPTHLIKTRGQQVTLRCSSQSGHNTVSWYQQALGQGPQFIFQYYREEENGRGNFPPRFSGLQFPNYSSELNVNALELDDSALYLCASSLVGLTGEQFFGPGTRLTVL.

The DNA of the CDR3 is TGCGCCAGCAGCCTAACAGACTTACAGCCGTCCGGGGAGCTGTTTTTT. Translated, it gives CASSLTDLQPSGELFF. The rearrangement uses TRBV5-1 and TRBJ2-2; D gene uncertain. CDR1 and CDR2 from the germline V gene are SGHRS and YFSETQ. Trimming removed 4 bases from V and 6 bases from J, with 19 bases in between. The CDR3 spans 16 residues.

The sample holds a few counts of this clonotype. The J gene is TRBJ2-7, the V gene TRBV4-2; 7 bases map to TRBD1. Per the germline V gene, CDR1 is LGHNA and CDR2 is YNFKEQ. The CDR3 loop spans 15 amino acids. With V trimmed by 4 bases and J by 5 bases, 11 bases remained unmatched. CDR3 nucleotides: TGTGCCAGCAGCCCCCTCTCCGGGGACAGAAACGAGCAGTACTTC. Protein product: CASSPLSGDRNEQYF.

This clonotype was counted a few times. V usage is TRBV6-5 and J usage is TRBJ1-2, with D perhaps TRBD1 (5 bases). Germline assignment: CDR1 MNHEY and CDR2 SVGAGI. V was shortened by 0 bases and J by 4 bases, with 15 bases between the two germline ends. The CDR3 loop spans 16 amino acids. The CDR3, as DNA: TGTGCCAGCAGTTACTCGGGGACGCCACTCCTCTATGGCTACACCTTC. Translated, it gives CASSYSGTPLLYGYTF.

The chain employs TRBV5-1 and TRBJ2-5; 9 nucleotides agree with TRBD1. The V gene end was trimmed by 3 bases and the J gene end by 5 bases; junction bases not matched to a gene: 5. CDR1 is SGHRS, CDR2 YFSETQ, per germline. The CDR3 contains 14 residues. The CDR3 loop reads CASSSGQGWETQYF. Written as DNA, the CDR3 is TGCGCCAGCAGCTCGGGACAGGGCTGGGAGACCCAGTACTTC. Full variable domain (missing parts from reference TRBV5-1 and TRBJ2-5): KAGVTQTPRYLIKTRGQQVTLSCSPISGHRSVSWYQQTPGQGLQFLFEYFSETQRNKGNFPGRFSGRQFSNSRSEMNVSTLELGDSALYLCASSSGQGWETQYFGPGTRLLVL.

This clonotype has just a few counts. This chain connects TRBV4-2 to TRBJ2-7; TRBD1 is a possible D gene (5 bases). Germline-derived CDR1 and CDR2 are LGHNA and YNFKEQ. The CDR3 is 15 residues long. Deletions cut 0 bases from V and 5 bases from J, with 14 bases between. The chain's CDR3 is CASSQDLAGSNEQYF. The CDR3 DNA is TGTGCCAGCAGCCAAGATCTGGCAGGGTCGAACGAGCAGTACTTC.

This clonotype has at least ten counts. The chain recombines TRBV5-1 with TRBJ1-5, with 9 bases identical to TRBD1. Germline values: CDR1 SGHRS, CDR2 YFSETQ. The CDR3 totals 14 residues. The ends lost 5 bases at V and 5 bases at J; junction bases unmatched: 5. This CDR3 is CASSSGQGDQPQHF. CDR3 coding DNA: TGCGCCAGCAGTTCGGGACAGGGCGATCAGCCCCAGCATTTT.

This clonotype has just a few counts. CDR3 nucleotide sequence: TGCGCCAGCAGTCCTGCGGCCGGGGACGGCTACACCTTC. Its protein is CASSPAAGDGYTF. The chain employs TRBV4-1 and TRBJ1-2; D may be TRBD1 (5 bases). Trimming removed 6 bases at V and 8 bases at J, with 16 bases between. CDR3 size: 13 residues. Germline assignment: CDR1 MGHRA and CDR2 YSYEKL.

This clonotype was seen only a few times. This sequence joins TRBV20-1 and TRBJ2-7; D may be TRBD1 (6 bases). V gave up 5 bases and J gave up 3 bases, with 14 bases separating them. Germline V gene sequence: CDR1 DFQATT, CDR2 SNEGSKA (reference sequence). CDR3 length: 13 amino acids. The CDR3 loop reads CSALRDNYYEQYF. For the CDR3, the DNA is TGCAGTGCTCTCCGGGACAACTACTACGAGCAGTACTTC.

This clonotype was counted a few times. The chain employs TRBV7-6 and TRBJ1-3, with 9 bases that match TRBD1. With 5 bases clipped from V and 2 bases from J, the junction kept 4 bases outside the gene matches. Germline lookup yields CDR1 SGHVS and CDR2 FNYEAQ. This CDR3 region has 15 residues. The CDR3 protein is CASSPGTGPGNTIYF. The CDR3 DNA reads as TGTGCCAGCAGCCCCGGGACAGGGCCTGGAAACACCATATATTTT. Drawing the rest from reference TRBV7-6 and TRBJ1-3, the complete variable domain is GAGVSQSPRYKVTKRGQDVALRCDPISGHVSLYWYRQALGQGPEFLTYFNYEAQQDKSGLPNDRFSAERPEGSISTLTIQRTEQRDSAMYRCASSPGTGPGNTIYFGEGSWLTVV.